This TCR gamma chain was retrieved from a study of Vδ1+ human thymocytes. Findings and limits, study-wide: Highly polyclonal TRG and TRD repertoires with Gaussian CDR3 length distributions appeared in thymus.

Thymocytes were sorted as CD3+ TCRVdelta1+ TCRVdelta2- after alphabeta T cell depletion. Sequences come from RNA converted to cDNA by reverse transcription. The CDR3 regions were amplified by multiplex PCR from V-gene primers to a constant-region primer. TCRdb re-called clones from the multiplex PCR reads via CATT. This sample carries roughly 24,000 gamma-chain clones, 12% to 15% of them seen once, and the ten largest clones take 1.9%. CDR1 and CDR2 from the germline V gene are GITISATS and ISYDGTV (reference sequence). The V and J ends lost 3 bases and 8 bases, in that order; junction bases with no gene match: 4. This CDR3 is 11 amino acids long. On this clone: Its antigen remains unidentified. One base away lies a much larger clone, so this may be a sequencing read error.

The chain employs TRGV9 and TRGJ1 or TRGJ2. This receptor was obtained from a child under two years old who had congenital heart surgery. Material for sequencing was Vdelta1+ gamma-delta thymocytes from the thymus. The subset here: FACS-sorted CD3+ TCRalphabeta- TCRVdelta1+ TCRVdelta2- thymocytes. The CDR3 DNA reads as TGTGCCTTGTGGGAGCTGCATAAGAAACTCTTT. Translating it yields CALWELHKKLF.